Listed here are 21 T cell receptor beta chains from one sample, sequenced in a study of cytomegalovirus exposure and HLA in healthy donors. 60 Vbeta and 13 Jbeta primers were used in PCR. TCRdb's table, derived via immunoSEQ multiplex PCR, lists solely in-frame clones and lacks some. The profile shows around 150,000 clones, around 84% of them singletons. Sequencing was performed on PBMCs. These receptors were obtained from a man aged 18 to 30 in good health and CMV-seronegative.

The chain carries TRBV5-1 and TRBJ1-1, with 8 bases aligning to TRBD1. The CDR3 loop spans 14 amino acids. V lost 4 bases and J lost 4; bases outside the gene matches: 6. Germline CDR1 SGHRS, CDR2 YFSETQ. In DNA, the CDR3 is TGCGCCAGCAGCACGGGACAGGTGGCCACTGAAGCTTTCTTT. The encoded protein is CASSTGQVATEAFF.

This clone was detected once. V usage is TRBV28 and J usage is TRBJ2-7; weak D call: TRBD1 (6 bases). Trimming took 4 bases from V and 7 from J, leaving 8 bases between them. Looked up from germline, CDR1 is MDHEN and CDR2 is SYDVKM. The CDR3 is 11 residues long. This CDR3 is CASSSRGEQYF. The CDR3 coding sequence is TGTGCCAGCAGTTCGAGGGGGGAGCAGTACTTC. Full variable domain (remainder filled in from reference TRBV28 and TRBJ2-7): DVKVTQSSRYLVKRTGEKVFLECVQDMDHENMFWYRQDPGLGLRLIYFSYDVKMKEKGDIPEGYSVSREKKERFSLILESASTNQTSMYLCASSSRGEQYFGPGTRLTVT.

The chain uses TRBV5-1 and TRBJ2-3, with a weak D call TRBD1 (6 bases). CDR3 length equals 15 residues. CDR1 and CDR2 from the germline V gene are SGHRS and YFSETQ. The V end lost 0 bases, the J end lost 1 base, and 9 bases lay between the germline ends. The DNA for the CDR3 is TGCGCCAGCAGCTTGGGGAGGACAGGCACAGATACGCAGTATTTT. Translating gives CASSLGRTGTDTQYF.

The chain joins TRBV5-1 to TRBJ2-7; 7 nucleotides line up with TRBD2. Per germline, CDR1 SGHRS and CDR2 YFSETQ. The CDR3 loop spans 15 amino acids. Trimming took 5 bases from V and 0 from J; bases not matched to a gene: 8. The CDR3 region is CASRVSGINSYEQYF. CDR3 sequence (DNA): TGCGCCAGCAGGGTGAGCGGGATCAACTCCTACGAGCAGTACTTC. Drawing the rest from reference TRBV5-1 and TRBJ2-7, the complete variable domain is KAGVTQTPRYLIKTRGQQVTLSCSPISGHRSVSWYQQTPGQGLQFLFEYFSETQRNKGNFPGRFSGRQFSNSRSEMNVSTLELGDSALYLCASRVSGINSYEQYFGPGTRLTVT.

The chain links TRBV15 to TRBJ2-6; TRBD2 matches 8 bases. The CDR3 runs to 19 residues. Germline CDR1 LNHNV, CDR2 YYDKDF (reference sequence). The ends lost 6 bases at V and 1 base at J; junction bases unmatched: 14. The CDR3 is CATRRSRRGAASGANVLTF. CDR3 in DNA: TGTGCCACCAGGAGAAGTAGGCGGGGGGCCGCGTCTGGGGCCAACGTCCTGACTTTC.

The CDR3 region has the DNA TGTGCCAGCTCGCATTCGGGACAGGGGGTCCACGAGCAGTACTTC. Amino acids: CASSHSGQGVHEQYF. V and J are TRBV18 and TRBJ2-7; TRBD1 matches 11 bases. V was clipped by 6 bases and J by 5 bases; unmatched bases: 9. The germline CDR1 and CDR2 sequences are KGHSH and LQKENI. The CDR3 has 15 amino acids.

This clone was seen a single time. This chain connects TRBV9 to TRBJ2-7; maybe TRBD2 (5 bases). This CDR3 contains 15 residues. Per germline, CDR1 SGDLS and CDR2 YYNGEE. Trimming took 2 bases from V and 2 from J, leaving 14 bases between them. Written as DNA, the CDR3 is TGTGCCAGCAGCGTTGGAGGACTCAGTGCCTACGAGCAGTACTTC. Its translation is CASSVGGLSAYEQYF.

The table lists this clone with a count of one. J is TRBJ1-5 and V is TRBV9; TRBD1 might be the D (5 bases). Germline V gene lookup returns CDR1 SGDLS and CDR2 YYNGEE. V was cut by 5 bases and J by 3 bases, with 12 bases left in between. This CDR3 spans 14 amino acids. The chain's CDR3 is CASSEGEDNQPQHF. CDR3 DNA: TGTGCCAGCAGTGAAGGGGAGGACAATCAGCCCCAGCATTTT. The full variable domain, completed using reference TRBV9 and TRBJ1-5, is DSGVTQTPKHLITATGQRVTLRCSPRSGDLSVYWYQQSLDQGLQFLIQYYNGEERAKGNILERFSAQQFPDLHSELNLSSLELGDSALYFCASSEGEDNQPQHFGDGTRLSIL.

This clone was seen once. The V and J genes are TRBV29-1 and TRBJ1-6; TRBD1 is a possible D gene (6 bases). CDR1 and CDR2 (germline): SQVTM, ANQGSEA. V dropped 6 bases and J dropped 4 bases, with 10 bases sitting between them. The CDR3 length is 13 residues. The CDR3 protein is CSVQDSYNSPLHF. CDR3 coding DNA: TGCAGCGTCCAGGACAGTTATAATTCACCCCTCCACTTT. Supplemented by reference TRBV29-1 and TRBJ1-6, the full variable domain reads SAVISQKPSRDICQRGTSLTIQCQVDSQVTMMFWYRQQPGQSLTLIATANQGSEATYESGFVIDKFPISRPNLTFSTLTVSNMSPEDSSIYLCSVQDSYNSPLHFGNGTRLTVT.

The chain has TRBV27 and TRBJ2-5, with D possibly being TRBD2 (7 bases). Germline V CDR1 and CDR2: MNHEY, SMNVEV (reference sequence). The germline V and J ends were trimmed by 5 bases and 5 bases, with 21 bases remaining between them. The CDR3 has 16 residues. The CDR3 bases are TGTGCCAGCAGTCCTGTGGGGGGGGGCCTATCTGAGACCCAGTACTTC. It is translated as CASSPVGGGLSETQYF.

The chain is built from TRBV5-1 and TRBJ2-7, with 8 positions matching TRBD2. With 6 bases clipped from V and 7 bases from J, the junction kept 6 bases outside the gene matches. The CDR3 has 12 amino acids. CDR1 is SGHRS and CDR2 is YFSETQ in the germline V gene. The CDR3 loop reads CASIATSGEQYF. As DNA, the CDR3 is TGCGCCAGCATCGCAACTAGCGGTGAGCAGTACTTC.

The V gene is TRBV28, the J gene TRBJ2-5, with D maybe TRBD1 (7 bases). V gave up 5 bases and J gave up 0 bases, with 19 bases separating them. This CDR3 is 17 amino acids long. The germline V gene has CDR1 MDHEN and CDR2 SYDVKM. The CDR3 is CASSSGGARGYQETQYF. The CDR3 DNA sequence: TGTGCCAGCAGTAGTGGAGGGGCCAGGGGGTACCAAGAGACCCAGTACTTC.

This chain links TRBV19 with TRBJ1-6; perhaps TRBD1 as D (5 bases). Trimming removed 4 bases from V and 15 bases from J, with 19 bases in between. Germline V gives CDR1 LNHDA, CDR2 SQIVND (reference sequence). This CDR3 spans 14 amino acids. Written as DNA, the CDR3 is TGTGCCAGTAGTACCGTAGACAGTTCCCCTGACCTCCACTTT. This translates into CASSTVDSSPDLHF.

This chain connects TRBV5-1 to TRBJ1-5; 9 nucleotides match TRBD1. The J segment lost 4 bases and the V segment lost 4 bases, leaving 9 bases of the junction unmatched. Germline CDR1 reads SGHRS; CDR2 reads YFSETQ. The CDR3 length is 16 residues. CDR3: CASSPVRDRVNQPQHF. The CDR3 coding sequence is TGCGCCAGCAGCCCAGTTCGGGACAGGGTTAATCAGCCCCAGCATTTT.

Regarding this clone: Germline is not matched at one junction end, which may reflect a read error. The V call is TRBV28, the J call TRBJ1-1; D not certain. Germline CDR1 and CDR2: MDHEN and SYDVKM. The CDR3 has 14 amino acids. In nucleotides, the CDR3 is TGTGCCAGCATTTTAAGTCTTGGGCCGACTGAAGCTTTCTTT. This gives the protein CASILSLGPTEAFF.

V and J are TRBV6-5 and TRBJ1-2; 10 bases fit TRBD1. The V gene end was trimmed by 6 bases and the J gene end by 7 bases; junction bases not matched to a gene: 5. CDR1 and CDR2 from the germline V gene are MNHEY and SVGAGI. The length of the CDR3 is 13 residues. The CDR3 loop is CASSRTGGAGYTF. The DNA of the CDR3 is TGTGCCAGCAGCCGGACAGGGGGAGCTGGCTACACCTTC.

V and J are TRBV28 and TRBJ1-1; TRBD1 matches 9 bases. There are 14 residues in the CDR3. The germline V gene has CDR1 MDHEN and CDR2 SYDVKM. The V and J ends lost 3 bases and 7 bases, in that order; junction bases with no gene match: 6. CDR3 DNA sequence: TGTGCCAGCAGTTTGTGGGGACAGGGCCGTGAAGCTTTCTTT. Its protein is CASSLWGQGREAFF.

The chain is built from TRBV18 and TRBJ2-2; 10 nucleotides line up with TRBD2. The junction had 7 bases not matched to a gene; V was cut back by 3 bases and J by 3 bases. This CDR3 contains 17 residues. In germline, CDR1 is KGHSH, CDR2 LQKENI. Here the CDR3 DNA reads TGTGCCAGCTCACCCATAGGACTAGCGGATGACACCGGGGAGCTGTTTTTT. Translation gives CASSPIGLADDTGELFF. The whole variable domain, filled in from reference TRBV18 and TRBJ2-2, reads NAGVMQNPRHLVRRRGQEARLRCSPMKGHSHVYWYRQLPEEGLKFMVYLQKENIIDESGMPKERFSAEFPKEGPSILRIQQVVRGDSAAYFCASSPIGLADDTGELFFGEGSRLTVL.

The rearrangement joins TRBV1 to TRBJ1-3; TRBD1, the D gene given by the table, was not confirmed from the DNA. TRBV1 is given as a pseudogene. This CDR3 region has 15 residues. CDR3 sequence (DNA): TGCACCAGCAGCCCTCCAGCCCAGGGAAGGAACACCATATATTTT. It translates to CTSSPPAQGRNTIYF.

This clone was picked up one time. V gene TRBV19 combines with J gene TRBJ2-3; 10 bases agree with TRBD1. This CDR3 is built from 14 residues. From germline, CDR1 is LNHDA and CDR2 SQIVND (reference sequence). J gave up 5 bases and V 10 bases, and 9 bases lay outside the gene matches. This chain's CDR3 is CATNDRGQQDTQYF. DNA for the CDR3: TGTGCCACCAACGACAGGGGGCAGCAAGATACGCAGTATTTT.

This sequence joins TRBV2 and TRBJ2-7; D possibly corresponds to TRBD2 (5 bases). Germline loops: CDR1 SNHLY, CDR2 FYNNEI. Trimming shortened V by 6 bases and J by 4 bases, and 10 bases separated the two germline ends. The CDR3 covers 12 residues. CDR3 nucleotide sequence: TGTGCCAGCAGCCAAGCGGTATACGAGCAGTACTTC. Encoded protein: CASSQAVYEQYF.